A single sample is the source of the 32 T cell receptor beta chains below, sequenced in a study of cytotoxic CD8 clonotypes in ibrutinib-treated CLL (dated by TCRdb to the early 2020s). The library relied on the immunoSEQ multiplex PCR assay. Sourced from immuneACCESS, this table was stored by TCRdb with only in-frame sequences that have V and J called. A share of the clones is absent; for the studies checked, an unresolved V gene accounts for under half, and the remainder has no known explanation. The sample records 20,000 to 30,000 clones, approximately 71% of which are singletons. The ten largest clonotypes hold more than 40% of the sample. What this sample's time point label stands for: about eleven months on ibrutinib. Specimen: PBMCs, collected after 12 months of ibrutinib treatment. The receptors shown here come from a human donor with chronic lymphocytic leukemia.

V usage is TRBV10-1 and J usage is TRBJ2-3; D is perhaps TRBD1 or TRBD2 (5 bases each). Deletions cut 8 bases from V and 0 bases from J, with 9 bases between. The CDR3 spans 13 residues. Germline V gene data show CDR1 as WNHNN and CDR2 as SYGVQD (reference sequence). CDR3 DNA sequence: TGCGCCAGCGGGGGAAGGAGCACAGATACGCAGTATTTT. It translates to CASGGRSTDTQYF.

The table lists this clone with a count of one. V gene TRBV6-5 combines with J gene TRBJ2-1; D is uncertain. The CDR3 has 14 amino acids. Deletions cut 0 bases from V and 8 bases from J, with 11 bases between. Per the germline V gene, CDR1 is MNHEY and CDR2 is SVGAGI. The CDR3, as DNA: TGTGCCAGCAGTTACTCGACCAGCGTTGATGAGCAGTTCTTC. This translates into CASSYSTSVDEQFF.

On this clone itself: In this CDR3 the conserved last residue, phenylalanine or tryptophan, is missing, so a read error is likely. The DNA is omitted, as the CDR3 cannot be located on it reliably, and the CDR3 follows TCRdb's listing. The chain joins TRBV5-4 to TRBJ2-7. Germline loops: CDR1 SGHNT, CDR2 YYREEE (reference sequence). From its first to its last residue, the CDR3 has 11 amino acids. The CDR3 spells CASSGLVRRSP.

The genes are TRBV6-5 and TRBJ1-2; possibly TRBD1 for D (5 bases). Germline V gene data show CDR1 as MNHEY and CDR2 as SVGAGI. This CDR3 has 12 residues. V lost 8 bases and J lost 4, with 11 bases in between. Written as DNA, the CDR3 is TGTGCCAGCGCCGGGACCGGCTATGGCTACACCTTC. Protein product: CASAGTGYGYTF.

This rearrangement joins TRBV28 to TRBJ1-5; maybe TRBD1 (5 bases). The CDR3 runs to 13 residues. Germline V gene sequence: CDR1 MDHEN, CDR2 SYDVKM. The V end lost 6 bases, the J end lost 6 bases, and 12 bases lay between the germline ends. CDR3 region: CASRGQVAQPQHF. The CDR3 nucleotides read TGTGCCAGCAGGGGGCAGGTTGCTCAGCCCCAGCATTTT.

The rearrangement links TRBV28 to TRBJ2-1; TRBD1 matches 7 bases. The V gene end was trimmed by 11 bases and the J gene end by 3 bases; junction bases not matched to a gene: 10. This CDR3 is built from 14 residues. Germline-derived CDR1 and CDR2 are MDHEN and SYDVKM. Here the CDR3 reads CASRGGAHYNEQFF. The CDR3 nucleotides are TGTGCCTCGAGAGGGGGCGCCCACTACAATGAGCAGTTCTTC.

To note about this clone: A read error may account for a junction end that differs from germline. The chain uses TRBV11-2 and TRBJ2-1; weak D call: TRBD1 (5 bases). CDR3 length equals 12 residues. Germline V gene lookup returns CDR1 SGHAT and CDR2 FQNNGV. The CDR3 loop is CASSLSQGEGLF. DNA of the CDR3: TGTGCCAGCAGCTTAAGTCAAGGGGAAGGACTCTTC.

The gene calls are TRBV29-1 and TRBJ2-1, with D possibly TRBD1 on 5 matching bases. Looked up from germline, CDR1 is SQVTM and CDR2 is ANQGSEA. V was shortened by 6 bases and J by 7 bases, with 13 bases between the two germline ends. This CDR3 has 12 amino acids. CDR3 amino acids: CSVHVGANEQFF. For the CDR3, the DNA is TGCAGCGTCCACGTTGGGGCAAATGAGCAGTTCTTC.

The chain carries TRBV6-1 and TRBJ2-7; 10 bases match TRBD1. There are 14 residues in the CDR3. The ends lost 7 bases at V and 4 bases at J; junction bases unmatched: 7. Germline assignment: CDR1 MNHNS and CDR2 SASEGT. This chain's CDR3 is CASKVGTGVYEQYF. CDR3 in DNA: TGTGCCAGCAAGGTAGGGACAGGGGTGTACGAGCAGTACTTC.

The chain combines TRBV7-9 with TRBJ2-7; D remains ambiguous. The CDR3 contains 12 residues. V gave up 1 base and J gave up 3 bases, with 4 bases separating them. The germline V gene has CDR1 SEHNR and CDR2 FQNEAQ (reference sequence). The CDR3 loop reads CASSLGVYEQYF. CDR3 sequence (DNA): TGTGCCAGCAGCTTAGGGGTCTACGAGCAGTACTTC.

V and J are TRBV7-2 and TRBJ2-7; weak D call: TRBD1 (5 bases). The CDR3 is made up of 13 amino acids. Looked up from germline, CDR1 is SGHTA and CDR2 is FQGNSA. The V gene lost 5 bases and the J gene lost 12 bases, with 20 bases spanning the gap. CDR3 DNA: TGTGCCAGCAGCACCCCCCCGTCAGGGATAAGGTACTTC. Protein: CASSTPPSGIRYF. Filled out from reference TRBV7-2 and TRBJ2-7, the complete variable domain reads GAGVSQSPSNKVTEKGKDVELRCDPISGHTALYWYRQSLGQGLEFLIYFQGNSAPDKSGLPSDRFSAERTGGSVSTLTIQRTQQEDSAVYLCASSTPPSGIRYFGPGTRLTVT.

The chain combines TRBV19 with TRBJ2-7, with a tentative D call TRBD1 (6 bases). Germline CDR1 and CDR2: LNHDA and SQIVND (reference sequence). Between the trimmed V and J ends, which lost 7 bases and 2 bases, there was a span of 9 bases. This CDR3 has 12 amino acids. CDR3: CASKQGTYEQYF. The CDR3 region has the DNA TGTGCCAGTAAACAGGGTACCTACGAGCAGTACTTC.

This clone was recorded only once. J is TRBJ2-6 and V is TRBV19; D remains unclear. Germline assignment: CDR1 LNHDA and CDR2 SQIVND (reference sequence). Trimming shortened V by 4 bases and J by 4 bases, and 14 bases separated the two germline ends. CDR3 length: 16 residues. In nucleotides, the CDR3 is TGTGCCAGTAGTAAGATTTCCTATTCGGGGGCCAACGTCCTGACTTTC. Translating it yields CASSKISYSGANVLTF.

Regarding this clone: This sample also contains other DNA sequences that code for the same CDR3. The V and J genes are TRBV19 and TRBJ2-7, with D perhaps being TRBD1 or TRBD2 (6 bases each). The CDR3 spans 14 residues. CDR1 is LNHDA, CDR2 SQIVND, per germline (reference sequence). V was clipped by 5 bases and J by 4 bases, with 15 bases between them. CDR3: CASSRGQGPYEQYF. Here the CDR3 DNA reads TGTGCCAGTAGTCGGGGGCAAGGACCTTACGAGCAGTACTTC.

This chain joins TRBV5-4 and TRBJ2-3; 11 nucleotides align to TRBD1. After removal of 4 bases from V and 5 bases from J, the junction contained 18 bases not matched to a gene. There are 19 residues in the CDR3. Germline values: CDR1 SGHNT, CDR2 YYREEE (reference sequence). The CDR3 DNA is TGTGCCAGCAGCCCCGGGGGGACAGGGGGAGTTCGGTGGGTAGATACGCAGTATTTT. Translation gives CASSPGGTGGVRWVDTQYF.

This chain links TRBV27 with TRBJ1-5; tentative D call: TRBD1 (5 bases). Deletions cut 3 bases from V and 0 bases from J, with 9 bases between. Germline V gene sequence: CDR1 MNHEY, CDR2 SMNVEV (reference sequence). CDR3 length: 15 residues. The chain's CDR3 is CASSFGGLSNQPQHF. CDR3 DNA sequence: TGTGCCAGCAGTTTCGGGGGACTTAGCAATCAGCCCCAGCATTTT.

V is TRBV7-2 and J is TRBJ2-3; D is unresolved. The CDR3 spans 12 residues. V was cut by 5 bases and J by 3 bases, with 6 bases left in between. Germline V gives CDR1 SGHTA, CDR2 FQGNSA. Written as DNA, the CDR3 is TGTGCCAGCAGCGCCCTAACAGATACGCAGTATTTT. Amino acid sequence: CASSALTDTQYF.

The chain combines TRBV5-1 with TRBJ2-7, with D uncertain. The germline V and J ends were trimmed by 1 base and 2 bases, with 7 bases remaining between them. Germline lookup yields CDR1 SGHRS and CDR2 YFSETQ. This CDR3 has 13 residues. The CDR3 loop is CASSLSLAYEQYF. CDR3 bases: TGCGCCAGCAGCTTGAGTCTCGCCTACGAGCAGTACTTC.

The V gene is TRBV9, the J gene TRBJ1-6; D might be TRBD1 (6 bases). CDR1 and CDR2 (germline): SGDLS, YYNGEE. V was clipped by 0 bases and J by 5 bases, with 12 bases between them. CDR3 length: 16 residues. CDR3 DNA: TGTGCCAGCAGCGTAGAGGGGACATGGAATAATTCACCCCTCCACTTT. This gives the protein CASSVEGTWNNSPLHF.

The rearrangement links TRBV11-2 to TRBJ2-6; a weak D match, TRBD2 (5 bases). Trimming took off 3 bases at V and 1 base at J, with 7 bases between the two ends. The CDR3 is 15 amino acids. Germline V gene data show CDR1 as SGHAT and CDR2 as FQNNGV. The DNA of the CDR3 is TGTGCCAGCAGCTTCACGGGATCTGGGGCCAACGTCCTGACTTTC. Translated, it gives CASSFTGSGANVLTF.

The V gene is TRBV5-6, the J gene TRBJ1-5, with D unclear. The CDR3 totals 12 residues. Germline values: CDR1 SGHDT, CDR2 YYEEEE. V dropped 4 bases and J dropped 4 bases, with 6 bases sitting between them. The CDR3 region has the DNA TGTGCCAGCAGCGACGTTAATCAGCCCCAGCATTTT. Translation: CASSDVNQPQHF.

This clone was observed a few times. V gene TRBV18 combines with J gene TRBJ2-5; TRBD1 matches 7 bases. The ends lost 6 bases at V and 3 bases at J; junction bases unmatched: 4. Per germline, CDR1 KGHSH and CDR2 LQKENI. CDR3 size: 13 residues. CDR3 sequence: CASSLGQKETQYF. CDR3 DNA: TGTGCCAGCTCCCTGGGACAGAAAGAGACCCAGTACTTC.

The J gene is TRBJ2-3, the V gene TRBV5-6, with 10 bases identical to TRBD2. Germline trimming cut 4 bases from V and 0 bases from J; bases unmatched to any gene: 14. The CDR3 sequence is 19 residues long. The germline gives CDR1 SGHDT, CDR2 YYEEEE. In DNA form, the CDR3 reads TGTGCCAGCAGCGCCGGCAGGTCTAGCGGGGGCCTAAGCACAGATACGCAGTATTTT. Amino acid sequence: CASSAGRSSGGLSTDTQYF.

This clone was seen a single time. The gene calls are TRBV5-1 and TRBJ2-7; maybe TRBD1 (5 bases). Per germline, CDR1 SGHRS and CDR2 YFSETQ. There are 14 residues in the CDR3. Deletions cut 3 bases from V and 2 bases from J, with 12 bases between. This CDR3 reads CASSSSQGPYEQYF. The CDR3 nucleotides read TGCGCCAGCAGCTCTAGTCAGGGTCCCTACGAGCAGTACTTC.

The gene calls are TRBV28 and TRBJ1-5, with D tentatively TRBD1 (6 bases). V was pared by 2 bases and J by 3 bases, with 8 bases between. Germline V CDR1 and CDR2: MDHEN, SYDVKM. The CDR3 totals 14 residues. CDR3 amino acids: CASSLPGANQPQHF. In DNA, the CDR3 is TGTGCCAGCAGTTTACCAGGGGCCAATCAGCCCCAGCATTTT.

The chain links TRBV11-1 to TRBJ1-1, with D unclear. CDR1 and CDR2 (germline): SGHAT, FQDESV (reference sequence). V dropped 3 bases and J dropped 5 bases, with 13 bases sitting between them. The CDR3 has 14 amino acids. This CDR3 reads CASSFAGLGTEAFF. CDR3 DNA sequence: TGTGCCAGCAGCTTCGCGGGCCTCGGGACTGAAGCTTTCTTT.

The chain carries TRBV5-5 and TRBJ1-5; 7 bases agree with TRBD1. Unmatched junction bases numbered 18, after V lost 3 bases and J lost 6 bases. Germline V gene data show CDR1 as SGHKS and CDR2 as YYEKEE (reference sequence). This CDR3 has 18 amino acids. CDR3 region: CASSSSSARRQGTQPQHF. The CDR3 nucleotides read TGTGCCAGCAGCTCCTCCTCCGCGCGGAGACAGGGAACTCAGCCCCAGCATTTT.

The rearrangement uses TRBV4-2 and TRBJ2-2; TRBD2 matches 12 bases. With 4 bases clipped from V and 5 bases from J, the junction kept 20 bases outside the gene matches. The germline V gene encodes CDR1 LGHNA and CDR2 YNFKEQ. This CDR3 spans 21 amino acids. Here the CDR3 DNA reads TGTGCCAGCAGCCCCGAGGGGGGGCTAGCGGGGGGGCTCGTCGGGACCGGGGAGCTGTTTTTT. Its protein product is CASSPEGGLAGGLVGTGELFF.

The CDR3 nucleotides are TGTGCCAGCAGTCCCCAGACAGCCCCCTACGAGCAGTACTTC. Its protein product is CASSPQTAPYEQYF. The V gene is TRBV28, the J gene TRBJ2-7; a possible D gene is TRBD1 (5 bases). Trimming pared 5 bases from V and 2 bases from J, leaving 13 bases between. CDR3 length equals 14 residues. CDR1 MDHEN and CDR2 SYDVKM come from the germline V gene. The full variable domain, in which reference TRBV28 and TRBJ2-7 provide the parts outside the CDR3, is DVKVTQSSRYLVKRTGEKVFLECVQDMDHENMFWYRQDPGLGLRLIYFSYDVKMKEKGDIPEGYSVSREKKERFSLILESASTNQTSMYLCASSPQTAPYEQYFGPGTRLTVT.

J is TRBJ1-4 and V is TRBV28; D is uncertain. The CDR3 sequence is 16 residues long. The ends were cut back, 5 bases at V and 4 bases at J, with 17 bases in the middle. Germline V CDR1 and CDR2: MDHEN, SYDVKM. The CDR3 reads CASSTEMGFGNEKLFF. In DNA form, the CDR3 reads TGTGCCAGCAGTACCGAGATGGGATTTGGTAATGAAAAACTGTTTTTT.

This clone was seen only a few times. The CDR3 nucleotides read TGCAGCTGGGGAGGCGCAGGGGGCAGGTCAGATACGCAGTATTTT. It specifies CSWGGAGGRSDTQYF. The chain couples TRBV29-1 to TRBJ2-3; 8 bases match TRBD1. Trimming removed 8 bases from V and 4 bases from J; junction bases left unmatched: 14. Germline CDR1 and CDR2: SQVTM and ANQGSEA. CDR3 length: 15 residues.

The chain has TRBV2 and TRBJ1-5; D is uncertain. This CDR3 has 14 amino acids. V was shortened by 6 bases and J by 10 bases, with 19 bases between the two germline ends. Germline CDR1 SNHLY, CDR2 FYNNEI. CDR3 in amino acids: CASRGSQSTAPQHF. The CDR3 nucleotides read TGTGCCAGCAGGGGGTCACAGTCGACCGCCCCCCAGCATTTT.